These 13 T cell receptor beta chains were all obtained from the same sample, sequenced in a study of low-dose radiotherapy and immunotherapy resistance in tumors. Time point specified: after trial treatment. The treatment was: LDRT plus nivolumab, ipilimumab, low-dose cyclophosphamide and aspirin (RACIN trial). TRAV- and TRBV-specific primers primed first-strand cDNA, covering alpha and beta chains. For amplifying TCRs, the PCR ran for about 22 cycles with Phusion, which was used together with a constant-region primer and the adapter on the V primers. TCRdb redid the calling of the reads with MiXCR, one entry per CDR3 protein. This sample carries roughly 90,000 distinct CDR3 sequences, 20% to 25% of them seen once, and the ten largest clones take around 13%. Source: PBMCs, taken after low-dose radiotherapy plus immunotherapy. The receptors were sampled from a female donor with ovarian cancer.

About this clonotype itself: It is unclear where the CDR3 begins or ends on the DNA, so no DNA is shown, and the CDR3 is as TCRdb lists it. The V call is TRBV12-3 or TRBV12-4, the J call TRBJ2-2; the table gives TRBD1 as D, unverified against the DNA. Counting both end residues, the CDR3 totals 13 amino acids. The CDR3 loop is CVQGRNTPGSCFF.

This clonotype showed up many times. V gene TRBV2 combines with J gene TRBJ1-6; a weak D match, TRBD1 (6 bases). This CDR3 is 14 amino acids long. Germline CDR1 and CDR2: SNHLY and FYNNEI. The V end lost 0 bases, the J end lost 10 bases, and 10 bases lay between the germline ends. The CDR3, as DNA: TGTGCCAGCAGTGAAGCTCGGGGGCCATCACCCCTCCACTTT. Translation: CASSEARGPSPLHF.

CDR3 region: CASSSRQGTDTQYF. CDR3 DNA sequence: TGTGCCAGCAGCTCCCGACAGGGCACAGATACGCAGTATTTT. The genes are TRBV7-2 and TRBJ2-3; a possible D gene is TRBD1 (6 bases). The length of the CDR3 is 14 residues. Germline values: CDR1 SGHTA, CDR2 FQGNSA. Trimming removed 4 bases at V and 1 base at J, with 9 bases between.

This clonotype occurred many times. V gene TRBV5-1 combines with J gene TRBJ1-1, with no clear D. Trimming took 1 base from V and 1 from J, leaving 8 bases between them. This CDR3 spans 14 amino acids. CDR1 is SGHRS and CDR2 is YFSETQ in the germline V gene. The CDR3 DNA reads as TGCGCCAGCAGCTTGACCCTCACGAACACTGAAGCTTTCTTT. It is translated as CASSLTLTNTEAFF. Together with reference TRBV5-1 and TRBJ1-1, the CDR3 gives the full variable domain: KAGVTQTPRYLIKTRGQQVTLSCSPISGHRSVSWYQQTPGQGLQFLFEYFSETQRNKGNFPGRFSGRQFSNSRSEMNVSTLELGDSALYLCASSLTLTNTEAFFGQGTRLTVV.

Regarding this clonotype: A far larger clone is one nucleotide away, so this likely arose from a read error. The chain is built from TRBV27 and TRBJ1-5; 9 bases agree with TRBD1. Germline V gene lookup returns CDR1 MNHEY and CDR2 SMNVEV (reference sequence). CDR3 size: 14 residues. The CDR3 region is CTTSETGGAQPQHF. CDR3 nucleotides: TGTACCACCAGCGAGACAGGGGGAGCCCAGCCCCAGCATTTT.

This clonotype was detected ten times or more. This chain joins TRBV19 and TRBJ2-2, with 10 bases lining up with TRBD2. With 9 bases clipped from V and 6 bases from J, the junction kept 1 base outside the gene matches. Per the germline V gene, CDR1 is LNHDA and CDR2 is SQIVND (reference sequence). The CDR3 loop spans 12 amino acids. The DNA for the CDR3 is TGTGCCAGCGGGACTAGCGCCGGGGAGCTGTTTTTT. Protein: CASGTSAGELFF.

This clonotype has at least ten counts. The chain has TRBV6-2 or TRBV6-3 and TRBJ2-2; D perhaps matches TRBD1 (6 bases). V lost 10 bases, J lost 7 bases, and 22 bases lay in between. This CDR3 region has 15 residues. Germline loops: CDR1 MNHEY, CDR2 SVGEGT. The CDR3 coding sequence is TGTGCCACCCGACCTGAGAGGGGGTGGGTCGGGGAGCTGTTTTTT. Translated, it gives CATRPERGWVGELFF.

This CDR3 reads CASRRPRDDSYNEQFF. The CDR3 nucleotides are TGCGCCAGCAGACGACCCCGGGACGATTCCTACAATGAGCAGTTCTTC. V and J are TRBV5-1 and TRBJ2-1; either TRBD1 or TRBD2 may supply D (5 bases each). This CDR3 region has 16 residues. Trimming cost V 5 bases and J 1 base, with 16 bases left between them. Germline V gene data show CDR1 as SGHRS and CDR2 as YFSETQ.

In its sample, this clonotype was seen many times. The chain has TRBV10-3 and TRBJ1-2; 7 bases match TRBD1. J was trimmed by 6 bases and V by 7 bases; bases with no gene match: 8. CDR3 length: 13 amino acids. Looked up from germline, CDR1 is ENHRY and CDR2 is SYGVKD. This CDR3 reads CAIKIGTDDGYTF. The DNA of the CDR3 is TGTGCCATCAAGATAGGGACAGACGATGGCTACACCTTC.

V is TRBV12-3 or TRBV12-4 and J is TRBJ1-6, with D hard to call. This CDR3 is 13 amino acids long. V gave up 8 bases and J gave up 6 bases, with 11 bases separating them. CDR3 bases: TGTGCCAGCTCGGTCGGCATTAATTCACCCCTCCACTTT. Translating it yields CASSVGINSPLHF.

This clonotype occurred many times. The chain recombines TRBV20-1 with TRBJ2-7, with 11 nucleotides matching TRBD2. The CDR3 is 15 amino acids. V shed 4 bases, J shed 0 bases, and the junction held 5 bases outside the gene matches. CDR1 and CDR2 (germline): DFQATT, SNEGSKA (reference sequence). CDR3 bases: TGCAGTGCTATAACTAGCGGGAGACTCTCCTACGAGCAGTACTTC. This sequence encodes CSAITSGRLSYEQYF.

This clonotype was recorded a few times. The chain has TRBV2 and TRBJ1-3; D unresolved. Germline V CDR1 and CDR2: SNHLY, FYNNEI. The CDR3 is made up of 14 amino acids. Trimming shortened V by 4 bases and J by 3 bases, and 10 bases separated the two germline ends. The DNA of the CDR3 is TGTGCCAGCAGTGCTAGTGCTGTTGGAAACACCATATATTTT. Translated: CASSASAVGNTIYF.

This clonotype came up many times. The CDR3 loop is CASSLEAALNTEAFF. The DNA for the CDR3 is TGTGCCAGCAGCTTAGAGGCAGCCTTGAACACTGAAGCTTTCTTT. V and J are TRBV7-2 and TRBJ1-1; D unresolved. This CDR3 region has 15 residues. The V end lost 1 base, the J end lost 0 bases, and 9 bases lay between the germline ends. Germline V gives CDR1 SGHTA, CDR2 FQGNSA. The whole variable domain, filled in from reference TRBV7-2 and TRBJ1-1, reads GAGVSQSPSNKVTEKGKDVELRCDPISGHTALYWYRQSLGQGLEFLIYFQGNSAPDKSGLPSDRFSAERTGGSVSTLTIQRTQQEDSAVYLCASSLEAALNTEAFFGQGTRLTVV.